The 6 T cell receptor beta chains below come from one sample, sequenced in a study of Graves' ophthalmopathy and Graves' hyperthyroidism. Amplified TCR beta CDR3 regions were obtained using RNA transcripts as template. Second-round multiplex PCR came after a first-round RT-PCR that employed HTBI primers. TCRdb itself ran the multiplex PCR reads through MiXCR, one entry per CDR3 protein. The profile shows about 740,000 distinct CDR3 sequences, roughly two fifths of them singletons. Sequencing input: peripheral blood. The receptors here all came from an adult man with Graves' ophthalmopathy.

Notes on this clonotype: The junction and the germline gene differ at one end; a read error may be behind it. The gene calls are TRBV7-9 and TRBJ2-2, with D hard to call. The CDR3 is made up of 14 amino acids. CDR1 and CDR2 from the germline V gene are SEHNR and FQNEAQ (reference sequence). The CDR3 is CASSQDFRSGELFF. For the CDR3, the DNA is TGCGCCAGCAGCCAAGATTTTCGGTCTGGGGAGCTGTTTTTT.

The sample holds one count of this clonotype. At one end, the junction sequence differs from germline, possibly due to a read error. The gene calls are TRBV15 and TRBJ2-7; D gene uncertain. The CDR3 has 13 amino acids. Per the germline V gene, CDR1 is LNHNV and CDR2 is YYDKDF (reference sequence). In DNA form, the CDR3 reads TGTGCCACCAGCAGGGATGTCTCCTACGGGCAGTACTTC. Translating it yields CATSRDVSYGQYF.

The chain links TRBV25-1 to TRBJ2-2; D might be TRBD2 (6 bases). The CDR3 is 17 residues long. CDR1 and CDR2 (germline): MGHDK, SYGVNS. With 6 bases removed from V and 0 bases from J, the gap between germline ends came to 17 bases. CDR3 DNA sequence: TGTGCCAGCAGCCTGGGGGGTTGGACGGCGAACACCGGGGAGCTGTTTTTT. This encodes CASSLGGWTANTGELFF.

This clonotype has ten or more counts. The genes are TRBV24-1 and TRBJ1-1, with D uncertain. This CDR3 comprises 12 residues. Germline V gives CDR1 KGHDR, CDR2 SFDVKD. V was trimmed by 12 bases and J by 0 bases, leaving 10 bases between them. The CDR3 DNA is TGTGCCCCACCGCAGTTGAACACTGAAGCTTTCTTT. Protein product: CAPPQLNTEAFF.

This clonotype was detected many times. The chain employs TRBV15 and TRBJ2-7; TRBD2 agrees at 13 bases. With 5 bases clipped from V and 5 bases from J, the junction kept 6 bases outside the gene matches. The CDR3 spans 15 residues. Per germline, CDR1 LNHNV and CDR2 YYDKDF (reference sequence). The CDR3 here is CATSVRLAGGNEQYF. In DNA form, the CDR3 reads TGTGCCACCAGCGTACGACTAGCGGGAGGAAACGAGCAGTACTTC.

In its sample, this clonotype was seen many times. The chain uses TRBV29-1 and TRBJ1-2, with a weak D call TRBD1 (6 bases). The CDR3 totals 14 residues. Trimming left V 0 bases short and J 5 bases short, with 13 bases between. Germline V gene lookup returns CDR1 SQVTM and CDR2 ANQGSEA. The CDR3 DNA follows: TGCAGCGTTGAAGATATCGTGAGGGGGTATGGCTACACCTTC. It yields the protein CSVEDIVRGYGYTF. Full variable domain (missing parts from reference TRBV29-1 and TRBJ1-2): SAVISQKPSRDICQRGTSLTIQCQVDSQVTMMFWYRQQPGQSLTLIATANQGSEATYESGFVIDKFPISRPNLTFSTLTVSNMSPEDSSIYLCSVEDIVRGYGYTFGSGTRLTVV.